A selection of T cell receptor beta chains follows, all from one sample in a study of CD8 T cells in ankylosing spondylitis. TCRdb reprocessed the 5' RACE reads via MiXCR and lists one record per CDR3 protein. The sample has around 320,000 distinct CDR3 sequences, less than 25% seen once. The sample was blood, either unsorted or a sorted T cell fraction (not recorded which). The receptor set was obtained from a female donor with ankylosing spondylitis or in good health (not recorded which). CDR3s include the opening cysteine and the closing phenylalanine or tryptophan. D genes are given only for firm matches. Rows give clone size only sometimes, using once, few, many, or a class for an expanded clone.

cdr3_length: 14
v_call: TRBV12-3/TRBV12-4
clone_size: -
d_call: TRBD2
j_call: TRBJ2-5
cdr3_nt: TGTGCCAGCAGGGGCGGGGGACCCCAAGAGACCCAGTACTTC
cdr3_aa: CASRGGGPQETQYF

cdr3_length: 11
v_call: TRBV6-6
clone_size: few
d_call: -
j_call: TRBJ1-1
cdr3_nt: TGTGCCAGCAGTTACGGGAGGGAAGCTTTCTTT
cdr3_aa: CASSYGREAFF

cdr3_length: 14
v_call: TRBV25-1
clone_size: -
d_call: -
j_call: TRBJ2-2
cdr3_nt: TGTGCCAGCGGATCCGGACTCTCGACCGGGGAGCTGTTTTTT
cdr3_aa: CASGSGLSTGELFF

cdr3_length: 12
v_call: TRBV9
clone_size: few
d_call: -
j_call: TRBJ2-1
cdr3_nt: TGTGCCAGCAGCGGGCCCCAGGGCAAGCAGTTCTTC
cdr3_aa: CASSGPQGKQFF

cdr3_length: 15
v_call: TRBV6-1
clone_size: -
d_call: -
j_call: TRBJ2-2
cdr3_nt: TGTGCCAGCAGGGCCCTTGGAAAGTCGCCCGGGGAGCTGTTTTTT
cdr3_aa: CASRALGKSPGELFF

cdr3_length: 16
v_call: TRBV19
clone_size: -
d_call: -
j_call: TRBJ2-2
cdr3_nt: TGTGCCAGTAGTATAGTAGGGCAGACCTACACCGGGGAGCTGTTTTTT
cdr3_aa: CASSIVGQTYTGELFF

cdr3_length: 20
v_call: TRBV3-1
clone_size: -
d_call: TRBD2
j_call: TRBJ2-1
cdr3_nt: TGTGCCAGCAGCCACCCCTTGCGGGCTAGCGGGGCGAGCTCCTACAATGAGCAGTTCTTC
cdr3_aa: CASSHPLRASGASSYNEQFF

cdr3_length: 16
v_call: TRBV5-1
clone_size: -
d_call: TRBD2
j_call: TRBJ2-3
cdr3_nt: TGCGCCAGCAGACCTCCGGGACTAGCGGTATGGGATACGCAGTATTTT
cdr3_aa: CASRPPGLAVWDTQYF

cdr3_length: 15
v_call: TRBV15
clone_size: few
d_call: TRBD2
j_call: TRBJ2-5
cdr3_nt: TGTGCCACCAGCAGAGGAAGGGAGGGACAAGAGACCCAGTACTTC
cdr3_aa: CATSRGREGQETQYF

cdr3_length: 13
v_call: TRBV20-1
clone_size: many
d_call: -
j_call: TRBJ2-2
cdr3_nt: TGCAGTGCTAAGGGTGGACACAACGGGGAGCTGTTTTTT
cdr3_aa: CSAKGGHNGELFF

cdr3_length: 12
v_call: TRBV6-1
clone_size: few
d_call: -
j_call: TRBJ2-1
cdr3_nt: TGTGCCAGCACATTAGCGGACAATGAGCAGTTCTTC
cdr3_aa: CASTLADNEQFF

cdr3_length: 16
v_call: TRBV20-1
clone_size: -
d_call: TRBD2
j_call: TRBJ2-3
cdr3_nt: TGCAGTGCTACCCACGGGACTAGCGGCTCTAAAGATACGCAGTATTTT
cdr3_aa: CSATHGTSGSKDTQYF

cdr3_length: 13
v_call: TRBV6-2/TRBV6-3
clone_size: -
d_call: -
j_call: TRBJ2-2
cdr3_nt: TGTGCCAGCAGCCCACAGGGAACCGGGGAGCTGTTTTTT
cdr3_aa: CASSPQGTGELFF

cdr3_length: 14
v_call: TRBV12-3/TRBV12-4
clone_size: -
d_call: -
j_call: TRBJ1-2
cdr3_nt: TGTGCCAGCAGTAAATTACAGACTCTCTATGGCTACACCTTC
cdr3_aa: CASSKLQTLYGYTF

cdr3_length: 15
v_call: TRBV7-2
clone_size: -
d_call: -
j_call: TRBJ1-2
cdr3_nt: TGTGCCAGCAGCCTCCCTGGGGACGTAATAGGTGGCTACACCTTC
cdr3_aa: CASSLPGDVIGGYTF

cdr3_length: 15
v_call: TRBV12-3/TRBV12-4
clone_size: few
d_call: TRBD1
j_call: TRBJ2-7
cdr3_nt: TGTGCCAGCAGTTTAGGGACAGGGAACTTCAGGGAGCAGTACTTC
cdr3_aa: CASSLGTGNFREQYF

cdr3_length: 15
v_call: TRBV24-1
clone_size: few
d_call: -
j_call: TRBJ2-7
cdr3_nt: TGTGCCACCAGTGACGGAGGATCGATTAACTACGAGCAGTACTTC
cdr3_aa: CATSDGGSINYEQYF

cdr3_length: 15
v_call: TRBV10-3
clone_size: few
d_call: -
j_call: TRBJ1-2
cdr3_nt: TGTGCCATCAGTGAGCCCCGGACCTTAAACTATGGCTACACCTTC
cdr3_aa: CAISEPRTLNYGYTF

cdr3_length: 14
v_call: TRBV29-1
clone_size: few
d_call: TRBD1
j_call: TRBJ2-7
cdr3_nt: TGCAGCGCCCGGACAGGGGGCGGATCCTACGAGCAGTACTTC
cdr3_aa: CSARTGGGSYEQYF

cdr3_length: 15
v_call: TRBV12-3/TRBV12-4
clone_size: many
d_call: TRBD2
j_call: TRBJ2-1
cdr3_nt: TGTGCCAGCAGTGTAGTACTAGCGGGGAGGAGTGAGCAGTTCTTC
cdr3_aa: CASSVVLAGRSEQFF

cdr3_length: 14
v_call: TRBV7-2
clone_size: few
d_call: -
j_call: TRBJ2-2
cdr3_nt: TGTGCCAGCAGCTTAGACAGCAACACCGGGGAGCTGTTTTTT
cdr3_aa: CASSLDSNTGELFF

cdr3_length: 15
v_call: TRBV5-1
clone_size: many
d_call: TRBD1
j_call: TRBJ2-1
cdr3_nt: TGCGCCAGCAGCTGGACAGGGGACGGCTACAATGAGCAGTTCTTC
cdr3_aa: CASSWTGDGYNEQFF

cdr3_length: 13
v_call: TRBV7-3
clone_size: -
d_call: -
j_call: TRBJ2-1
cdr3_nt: TGTGCCAGCAGCTTAAATCGCCGGAATGAGCAGTTCTTC
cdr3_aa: CASSLNRRNEQFF

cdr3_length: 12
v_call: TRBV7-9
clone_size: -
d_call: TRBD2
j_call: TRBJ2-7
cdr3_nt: TGTGCCACCGGGACTAGCGCCCGCGAGCAGTACTTC
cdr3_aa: CATGTSAREQYF

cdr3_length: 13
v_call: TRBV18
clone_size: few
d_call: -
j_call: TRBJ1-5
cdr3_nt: TGTGCCAGCTCACCTGAGAGATTTCAGCCCCAGCATTTT
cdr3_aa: CASSPERFQPQHF

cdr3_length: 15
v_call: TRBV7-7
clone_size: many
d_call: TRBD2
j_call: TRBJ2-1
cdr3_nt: TGTGCCAGCAGCTTAGGGGCTAGCGGGAGCAATGAGCAGTTCTTC
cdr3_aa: CASSLGASGSNEQFF

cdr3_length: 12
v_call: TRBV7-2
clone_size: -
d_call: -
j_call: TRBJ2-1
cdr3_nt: TGTGCCACCGGGCGGTGGAGCAATGAGCAGTTCTTC
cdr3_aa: CATGRWSNEQFF

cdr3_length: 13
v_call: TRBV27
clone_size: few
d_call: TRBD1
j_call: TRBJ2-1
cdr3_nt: TGTGCCAGCAGTCGCGACAGGGGCGGTGAGCAGTTCTTC
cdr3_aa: CASSRDRGGEQFF

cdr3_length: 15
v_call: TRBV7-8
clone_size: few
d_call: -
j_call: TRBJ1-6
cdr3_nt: TGTGCCAGCAGCTCGAGCTACCGGGAAAATTCACCCCTCCACTTT
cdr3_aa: CASSSSYRENSPLHF

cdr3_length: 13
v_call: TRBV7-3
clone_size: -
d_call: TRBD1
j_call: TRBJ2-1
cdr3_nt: TGTGCCAGCAGCTCCGACAGGGCGGGTGAGCAGTTCTTC
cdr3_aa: CASSSDRAGEQFF

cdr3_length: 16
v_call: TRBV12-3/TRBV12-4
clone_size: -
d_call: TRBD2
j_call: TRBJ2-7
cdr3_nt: TGTGCCAGCAGTCCTCAGACTAGCGGGATACCCCACGAGCAGTACTTC
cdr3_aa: CASSPQTSGIPHEQYF

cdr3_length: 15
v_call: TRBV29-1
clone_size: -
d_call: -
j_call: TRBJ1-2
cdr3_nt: TGCAGCGTTGAGATTTGGGGGCGAACTAACTATGGCTACACCTTC
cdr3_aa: CSVEIWGRTNYGYTF

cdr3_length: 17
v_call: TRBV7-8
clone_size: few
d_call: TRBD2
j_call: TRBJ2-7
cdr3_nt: TGTGCCAGCAGCTGGCGGGGACTAGCGGGATCCTCCTACGAGCAGTACTTC
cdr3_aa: CASSWRGLAGSSYEQYF

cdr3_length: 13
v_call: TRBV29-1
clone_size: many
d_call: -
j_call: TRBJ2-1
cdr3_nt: TGCAGCGTTGACAGGGCGATGTACAATGAGCAGTTCTTC
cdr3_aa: CSVDRAMYNEQFF

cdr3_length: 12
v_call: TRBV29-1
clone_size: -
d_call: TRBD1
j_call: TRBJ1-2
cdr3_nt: TGCAGCGCCGAACAGGGGGCGTATGGCTACACCTTC
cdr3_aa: CSAEQGAYGYTF

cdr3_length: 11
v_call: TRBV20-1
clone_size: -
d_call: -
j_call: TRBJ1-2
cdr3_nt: TGCAGTGCAATACCCAACTATGGCTACACCTTC
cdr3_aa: CSAIPNYGYTF

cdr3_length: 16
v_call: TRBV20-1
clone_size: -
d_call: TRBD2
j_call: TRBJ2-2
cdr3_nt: TGCAGTGCTGTATACCCCCTAGCGGGAAGGCCCGGGGAGCTGTTTTTT
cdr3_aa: CSAVYPLAGRPGELFF

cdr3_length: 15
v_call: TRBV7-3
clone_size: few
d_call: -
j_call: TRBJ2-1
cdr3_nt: TGTGCCAGCAGCCGACCCGGCGGGATGAACAATGAGCAGTTCTTC
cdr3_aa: CASSRPGGMNNEQFF

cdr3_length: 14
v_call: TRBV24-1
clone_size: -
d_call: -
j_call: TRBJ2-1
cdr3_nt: TGTGCCACCAGTGATCGGAGACTAGGTGGTGAGCAGTTCTTC
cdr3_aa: CATSDRRLGGEQFF

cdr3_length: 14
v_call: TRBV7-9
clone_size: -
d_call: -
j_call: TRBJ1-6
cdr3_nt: TGTGCCAGCAGCTTCCAAGGGAGGGACTCACCCCTCCACTTT
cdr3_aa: CASSFQGRDSPLHF

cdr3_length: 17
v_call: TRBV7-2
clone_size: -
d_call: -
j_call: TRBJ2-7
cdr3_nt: TGTGCCTGCAGCCTCTACCCCGGTGGATCTAGCTCCTACGAGCAGTACTTC
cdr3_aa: CACSLYPGGSSSYEQYF